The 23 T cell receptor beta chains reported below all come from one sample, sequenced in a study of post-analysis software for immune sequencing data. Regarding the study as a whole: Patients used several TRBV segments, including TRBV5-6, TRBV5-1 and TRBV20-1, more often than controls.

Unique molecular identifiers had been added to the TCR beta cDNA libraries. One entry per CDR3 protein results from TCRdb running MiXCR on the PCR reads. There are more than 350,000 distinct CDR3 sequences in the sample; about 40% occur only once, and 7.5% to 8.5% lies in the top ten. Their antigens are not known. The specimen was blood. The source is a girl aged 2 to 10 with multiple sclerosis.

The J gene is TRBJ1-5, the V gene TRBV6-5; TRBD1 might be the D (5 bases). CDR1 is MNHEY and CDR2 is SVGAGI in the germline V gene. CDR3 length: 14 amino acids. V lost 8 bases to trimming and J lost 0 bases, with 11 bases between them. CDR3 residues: CASRRGYSNQPQHF. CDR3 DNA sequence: TGTGCCAGCCGCCGGGGCTATAGCAATCAGCCCCAGCATTTT.

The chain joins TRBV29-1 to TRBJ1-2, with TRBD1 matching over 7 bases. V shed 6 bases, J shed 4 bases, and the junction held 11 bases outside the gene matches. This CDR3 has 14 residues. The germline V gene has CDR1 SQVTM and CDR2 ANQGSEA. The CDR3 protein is CSVLDRRYTYGYTF. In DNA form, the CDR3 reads TGCAGCGTCCTGGACAGGAGATACACCTATGGCTACACCTTC. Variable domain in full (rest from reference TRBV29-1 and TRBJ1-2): SAVISQKPSRDICQRGTSLTIQCQVDSQVTMMFWYRQQPGQSLTLIATANQGSEATYESGFVIDKFPISRPNLTFSTLTVSNMSPEDSSIYLCSVLDRRYTYGYTFGSGTRLTVV.

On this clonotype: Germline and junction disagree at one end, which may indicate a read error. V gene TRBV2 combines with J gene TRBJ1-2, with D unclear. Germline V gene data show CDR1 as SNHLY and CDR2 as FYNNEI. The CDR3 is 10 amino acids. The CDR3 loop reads CASSETGCTF. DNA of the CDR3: TGTGCCAGCAGTGAAACTGGCTGCACCTTC.

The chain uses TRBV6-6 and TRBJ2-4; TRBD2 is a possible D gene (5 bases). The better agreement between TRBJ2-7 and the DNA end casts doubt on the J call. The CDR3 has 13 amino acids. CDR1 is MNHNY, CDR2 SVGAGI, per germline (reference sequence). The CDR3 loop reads CASSYNRGFEQYF. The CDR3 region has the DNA TGTGCCAGCAGTTACAATCGGGGTTTCGAGCAGTACTTC.

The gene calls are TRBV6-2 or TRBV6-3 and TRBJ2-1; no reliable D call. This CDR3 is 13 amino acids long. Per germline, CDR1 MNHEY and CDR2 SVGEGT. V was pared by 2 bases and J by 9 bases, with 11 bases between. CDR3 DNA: TGTGCCAGCAGTTACCGTATGGAAGGTGAGCAGTTCTTC. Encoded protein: CASSYRMEGEQFF.

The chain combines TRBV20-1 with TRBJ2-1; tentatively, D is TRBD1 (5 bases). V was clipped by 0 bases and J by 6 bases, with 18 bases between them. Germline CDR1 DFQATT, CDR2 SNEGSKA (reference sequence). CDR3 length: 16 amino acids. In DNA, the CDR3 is TGCAGTGCTAGAGATCGTAAAGGGGTCCCCCGCAATGAGCAGTTCTTC. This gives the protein CSARDRKGVPRNEQFF.

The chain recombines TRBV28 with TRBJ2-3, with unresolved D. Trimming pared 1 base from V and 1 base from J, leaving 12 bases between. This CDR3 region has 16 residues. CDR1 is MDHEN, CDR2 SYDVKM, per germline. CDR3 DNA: TGTGCCAGCAGTTTATTATCCCCTGATGGCACAGATACGCAGTATTTT. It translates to CASSLLSPDGTDTQYF.

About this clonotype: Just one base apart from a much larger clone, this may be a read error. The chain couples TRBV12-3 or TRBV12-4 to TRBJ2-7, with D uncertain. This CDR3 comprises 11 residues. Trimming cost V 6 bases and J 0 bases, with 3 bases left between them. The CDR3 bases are TGTGCCAGCAGGAACTCCTACGAGCAGTACTTC. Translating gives CASRNSYEQYF.

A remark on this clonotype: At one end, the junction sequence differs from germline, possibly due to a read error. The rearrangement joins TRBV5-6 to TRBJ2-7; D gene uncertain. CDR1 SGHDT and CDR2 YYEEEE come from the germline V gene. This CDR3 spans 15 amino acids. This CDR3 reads CVSSFSSRACYEQYF. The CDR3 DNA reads TGTGTCAGCAGCTTCAGCTCCCGGGCGTGCTACGAGCAGTACTTC.

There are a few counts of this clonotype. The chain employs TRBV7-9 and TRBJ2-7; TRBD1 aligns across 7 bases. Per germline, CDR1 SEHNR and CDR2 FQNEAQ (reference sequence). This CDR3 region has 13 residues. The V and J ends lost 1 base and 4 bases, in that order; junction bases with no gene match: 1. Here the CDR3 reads CASSLEGQYEQYF. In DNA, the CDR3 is TGTGCCAGCAGCTTAGAGGGACAGTACGAGCAGTACTTC.

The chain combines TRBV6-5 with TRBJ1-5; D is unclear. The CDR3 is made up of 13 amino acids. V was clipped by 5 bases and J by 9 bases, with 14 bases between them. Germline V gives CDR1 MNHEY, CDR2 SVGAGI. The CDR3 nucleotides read TGTGCCAGCAGTCGCGGGCCGAGGCGGCCCCAGCATTTT. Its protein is CASSRGPRRPQHF.

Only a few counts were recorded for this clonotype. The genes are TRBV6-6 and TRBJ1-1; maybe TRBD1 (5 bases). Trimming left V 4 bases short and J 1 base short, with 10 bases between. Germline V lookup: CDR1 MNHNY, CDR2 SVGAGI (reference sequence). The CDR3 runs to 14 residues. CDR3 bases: TGTGCCAGCAGTTCTAGACAGAAGAACACTGAAGCTTTCTTT. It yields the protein CASSSRQKNTEAFF.

This CDR3 reads CSASGSGDPTGELFF. CDR3 coding DNA: TGCAGTGCTAGCGGGAGTGGGGATCCTACCGGGGAGCTGTTTTTT. This rearrangement joins TRBV20-1 to TRBJ2-2; possibly TRBD2 for D (6 bases). Germline lookup yields CDR1 DFQATT and CDR2 SNEGSKA (reference sequence). The CDR3 totals 15 residues. V gave up 3 bases and J gave up 5 bases, with 16 bases separating them.

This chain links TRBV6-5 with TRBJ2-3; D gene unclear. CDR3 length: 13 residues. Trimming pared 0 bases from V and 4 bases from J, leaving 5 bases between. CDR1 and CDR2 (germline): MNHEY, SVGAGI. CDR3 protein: CASSYSKPDTQYF. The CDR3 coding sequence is TGTGCCAGCAGTTACTCGAAACCAGATACGCAGTATTTT.

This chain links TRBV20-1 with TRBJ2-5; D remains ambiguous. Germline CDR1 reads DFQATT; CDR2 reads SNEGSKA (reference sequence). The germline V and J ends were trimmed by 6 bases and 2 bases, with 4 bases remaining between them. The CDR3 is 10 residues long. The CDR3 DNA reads TGCAGTGCCCAACAAGAGACCCAGTACTTC. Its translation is CSAQQETQYF.

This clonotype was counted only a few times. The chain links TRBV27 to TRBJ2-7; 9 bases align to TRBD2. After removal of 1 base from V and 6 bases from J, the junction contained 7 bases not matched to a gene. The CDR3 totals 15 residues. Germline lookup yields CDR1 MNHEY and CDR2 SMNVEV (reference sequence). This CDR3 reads CASSLLAGGPVEQYF. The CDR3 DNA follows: TGTGCCAGCAGTTTATTGGCGGGAGGGCCGGTCGAGCAGTACTTC.

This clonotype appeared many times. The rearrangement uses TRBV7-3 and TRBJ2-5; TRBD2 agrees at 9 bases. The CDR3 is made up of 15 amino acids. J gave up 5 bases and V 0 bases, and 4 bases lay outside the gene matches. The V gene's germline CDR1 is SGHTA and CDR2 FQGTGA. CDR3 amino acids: CASSLTPLAGETQYF. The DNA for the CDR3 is TGTGCCAGCAGCTTAACGCCTCTAGCGGGGGAGACCCAGTACTTC.

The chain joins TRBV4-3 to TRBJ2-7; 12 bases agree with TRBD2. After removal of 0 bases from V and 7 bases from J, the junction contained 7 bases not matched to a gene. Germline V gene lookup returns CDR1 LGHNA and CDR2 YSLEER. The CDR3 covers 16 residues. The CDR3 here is CASSQDRETSGSEQYF. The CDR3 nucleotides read TGCGCCAGCAGCCAAGATAGGGAGACTAGCGGGAGTGAGCAGTACTTC.

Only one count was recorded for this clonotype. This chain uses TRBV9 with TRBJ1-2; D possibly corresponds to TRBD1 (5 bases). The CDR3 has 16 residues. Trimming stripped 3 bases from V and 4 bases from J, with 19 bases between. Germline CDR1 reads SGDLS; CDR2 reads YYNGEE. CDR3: CASSAWGGNGGYGYTF. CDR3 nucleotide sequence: TGTGCCAGCAGCGCGTGGGGGGGGAACGGCGGCTATGGCTACACCTTC. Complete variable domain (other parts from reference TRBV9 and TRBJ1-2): DSGVTQTPKHLITATGQRVTLRCSPRSGDLSVYWYQQSLDQGLQFLIQYYNGEERAKGNILERFSAQQFPDLHSELNLSSLELGDSALYFCASSAWGGNGGYGYTFGSGTRLTVV.

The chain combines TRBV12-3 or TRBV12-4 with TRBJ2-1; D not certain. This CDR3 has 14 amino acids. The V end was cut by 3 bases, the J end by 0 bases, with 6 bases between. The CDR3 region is CASSFDSSYNEQFF. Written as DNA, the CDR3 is TGTGCCAGCAGTTTCGACTCCTCCTACAATGAGCAGTTCTTC.

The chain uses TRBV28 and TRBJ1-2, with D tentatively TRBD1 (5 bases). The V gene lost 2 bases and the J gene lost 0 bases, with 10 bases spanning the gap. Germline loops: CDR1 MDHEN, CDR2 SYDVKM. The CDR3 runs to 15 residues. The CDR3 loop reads CASSLDSQSNYGYTF. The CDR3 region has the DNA TGTGCCAGCAGTTTAGACAGCCAATCTAACTATGGCTACACCTTC.

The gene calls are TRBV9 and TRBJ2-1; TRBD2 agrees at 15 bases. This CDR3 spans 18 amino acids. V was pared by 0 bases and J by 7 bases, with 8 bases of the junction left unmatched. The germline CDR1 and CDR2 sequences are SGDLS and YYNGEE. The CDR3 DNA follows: TGTGCCAGCAGCGTAGAAAGCGGACTAGCGGGGGGGCTAAATGAGCAGTTCTTC. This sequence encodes CASSVESGLAGGLNEQFF.

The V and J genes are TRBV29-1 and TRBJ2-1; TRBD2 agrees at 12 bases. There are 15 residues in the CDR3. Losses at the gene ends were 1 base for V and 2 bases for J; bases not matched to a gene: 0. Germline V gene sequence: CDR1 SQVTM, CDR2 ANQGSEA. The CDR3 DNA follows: TGCAGCGTTGAAGGACTAGCGGGGGCCTACAATGAGCAGTTCTTC. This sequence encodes CSVEGLAGAYNEQFF.